These 19 T cell receptor beta chains came from one sample sequenced in a study of blood T cells in healthy people across ages. Primers used in a second PCR of about 6 to 11 cycles were a sample-barcoded 5' primer and a J-beta primer mix. TCRdb ran MiXCR on the 5' RACE reads and lists one entry per CDR3 protein. The sample lists over a million distinct CDR3 sequences, 45% occurring once. The sample was blood. Receptors were obtained from an older woman in good health.

The chain joins TRBV12-3 or TRBV12-4 to TRBJ2-7, with TRBD1 identical over 7 bases. The length of the CDR3 is 13 residues. Trimming took 5 bases from V and 6 from J; bases not matched to a gene: 7. CDR3 bases: TGTGCCAGCAGTCGACAGGGAAATCGCGAGCAGTACTTC. This translates into CASSRQGNREQYF.

The chain couples TRBV20-1 to TRBJ2-3, with D possibly being TRBD2 (6 bases). The CDR3 has 13 residues. Germline CDR1 is DFQATT and CDR2 is SNEGSKA (reference sequence). Trimming cost V 6 bases and J 4 bases, with 14 bases left between them. The CDR3 loop reads CSATPGGADTQYF. The CDR3 DNA is TGCAGTGCAACCCCCGGCGGGGCAGATACGCAGTATTTT.

The chain recombines TRBV7-2 with TRBJ2-1; 12 bases match TRBD2. Germline V gene data show CDR1 as SGHTA and CDR2 as FQGNSA. V shed 2 bases and J 2 bases; nucleotides not matched to a gene: 13. The CDR3 loop spans 20 amino acids. The CDR3 bases are TGTGCCAGCAGCTTAACGGGGGGCCCTAGCGGGAGGGCCGCCTACAATGAGCAGTTCTTC. This sequence encodes CASSLTGGPSGRAAYNEQFF.

The table lists this clonotype with a few counts. V is TRBV6-1 and J is TRBJ2-7; D may correspond to TRBD1 or TRBD2 (5 bases each). The V gene's germline CDR1 is MNHNS and CDR2 SASEGT. The CDR3 spans 15 residues. V was cut by 7 bases and J by 5 bases, with 21 bases left in between. CDR3 coding DNA: TGTGCCAGCACCGAGAGGGGAGACAGTCCCCACGAGCAGTACTTC. Protein sequence: CASTERGDSPHEQYF.

The chain links TRBV12-3 or TRBV12-4 to TRBJ1-2; no definite D call. This CDR3 has 13 amino acids. V shed 3 bases and J shed 3 bases, with 8 bases lying between them. CDR3 in amino acids: CASSFGEDYGYTF. The CDR3 DNA follows: TGTGCCAGCAGTTTTGGGGAGGACTATGGCTACACCTTC.

The chain links TRBV10-2 to TRBJ2-1, with 12 nucleotides matching TRBD2. There are 15 residues in the CDR3. After removal of 6 bases from V and 9 bases from J, the junction contained 9 bases not matched to a gene. The germline V gene has CDR1 WSHSY and CDR2 SAAADI. The CDR3 spells CASRKTSGSSSEQFF. The CDR3 DNA sequence: TGCGCCAGCAGGAAGACTAGCGGGAGTTCCAGTGAGCAGTTCTTC.

This clonotype has just a few counts. The rearrangement joins TRBV2 to TRBJ1-4, with 9 bases that match TRBD1. Unmatched junction bases numbered 9, after V lost 5 bases and J lost 8 bases. Germline V gene lookup returns CDR1 SNHLY and CDR2 FYNNEI. CDR3 length: 15 residues. CDR3 DNA sequence: TGTGCCAGCAGTCTCTCGGGACAGGGAAACGAAAAACTGTTTTTT. It codes for CASSLSGQGNEKLFF. The whole variable domain, remainder taken from reference TRBV2 and TRBJ1-4, is EPEVTQTPSHQVTQMGQEVILRCVPISNHLYFYWYRQILGQKVEFLVSFYNNEISEKSEIFDDQFSVERPDGSNFTLKIRSTKLEDSAMYFCASSLSGQGNEKLFFGSGTQLSVL.

The chain is built from TRBV5-6 and TRBJ2-3; 11 bases line up with TRBD2. Germline CDR1 and CDR2: SGHDT and YYEEEE. The trim removed 6 bases at V and 5 bases at J, leaving 17 bases unmatched. The CDR3 spans 18 residues. CDR3 loop: CASTLQGAGTSGGDTQYF. DNA of the CDR3: TGTGCCAGCACATTACAGGGGGCCGGGACTAGCGGAGGAGATACGCAGTATTTT.

The rearrangement joins TRBV14 to TRBJ2-1; TRBD1 matches 9 bases. In germline, CDR1 is SGHDN, CDR2 FVKESK. The V segment lost 3 bases and the J segment 0 bases; nucleotides outside the gene matches: 3. This CDR3 region has 16 residues. The CDR3 DNA follows: TGTGCCAGCAGCCAGAACAGGGGGCCCTCCTACAATGAGCAGTTCTTC. It specifies CASSQNRGPSYNEQFF.

This chain links TRBV15 with TRBJ1-5, with unresolved D. Germline V CDR1 and CDR2: LNHNV, YYDKDF (reference sequence). This CDR3 spans 14 amino acids. V was cut by 4 bases and J by 1 base, with 8 bases left in between. CDR3 sequence reads: CATSIHPSNQPQHF. The DNA of the CDR3 is TGTGCCACCAGCATACACCCAAGCAATCAGCCCCAGCATTTT.

CDR3 region: CASSWGQLAGVNEQFF. Here the CDR3 DNA reads TGCGCCAGCAGCTGGGGTCAGCTTGCGGGAGTTAATGAGCAGTTCTTC. The gene calls are TRBV5-1 and TRBJ2-1; 7 bases agree with TRBD2. Unmatched junction bases numbered 13, after V lost 3 bases and J lost 7 bases. CDR1 is SGHRS and CDR2 is YFSETQ in the germline V gene. The CDR3 loop spans 16 amino acids.

The chain employs TRBV7-6 and TRBJ2-7; 10 positions match TRBD1. Germline CDR1 reads SGHVS; CDR2 reads FNYEAQ. The ends lost 0 bases at V and 6 bases at J; junction bases unmatched: 11. There are 17 residues in the CDR3. CDR3 sequence reads: CASSLASVATGGFEQYF. The CDR3 coding sequence is TGTGCCAGCAGCTTAGCGTCGGTCGCGACAGGGGGCTTCGAGCAGTACTTC.

The chain recombines TRBV7-8 with TRBJ2-1; D perhaps matches TRBD2 (5 bases). The V end was cut by 5 bases, the J end by 1 base, with 12 bases between. CDR3 length: 15 amino acids. Germline values: CDR1 SGHVS, CDR2 FQNEAQ. The CDR3 region has the DNA TGTGCCAGCAGCGACGGGGAAGGGTCCTACAATGAGCAGTTCTTC. Its protein product is CASSDGEGSYNEQFF.

This sequence joins TRBV29-1 and TRBJ2-5; tentatively, D is TRBD2 (6 bases). Per germline, CDR1 SQVTM and CDR2 ANQGSEA. CDR3 length: 13 amino acids. V shed 3 bases and J shed 5 bases, with 13 bases lying between them. CDR3 in amino acids: CSVDAGMMETQYF. In nucleotides, the CDR3 is TGCAGCGTTGATGCGGGGATGATGGAGACCCAGTACTTC.

The chain is built from TRBV20-1 and TRBJ2-1; 8 bases agree with TRBD2. This CDR3 is built from 20 residues. Germline CDR1 DFQATT, CDR2 SNEGSKA (reference sequence). The V gene end was trimmed by 0 bases and the J gene end by 0 bases; junction bases not matched to a gene: 16. The CDR3 region is CSARDRRGLAGPNSYNEQFF. As DNA, the CDR3 is TGCAGTGCTAGAGATCGAAGAGGGCTAGCGGGCCCTAACTCCTACAATGAGCAGTTCTTC.

Turning to this clonotype: A much larger clone is a single base away; this may be a read error. The chain joins TRBV27 to TRBJ2-7; D not resolved. Germline CDR1 MNHEY, CDR2 SMNVEV (reference sequence). V gave up 7 bases and J gave up 0 bases, with 7 bases separating them. This CDR3 comprises 12 residues. CDR3 protein: CASISSSYEQYF. The CDR3, as DNA: TGTGCCAGCATTTCAAGCTCCTACGAGCAGTACTTC.

This clonotype came up a few times. The chain links TRBV5-1 to TRBJ2-5; tentative D call: TRBD2 (6 bases). This CDR3 region has 14 residues. Between the trimmed V and J ends, which lost 0 bases and 3 bases, there was a span of 9 bases. Germline assignment: CDR1 SGHRS and CDR2 YFSETQ. The CDR3 bases are TGCGCCAGCAGCTTGGCCAAGCGGGAAGAGACCCAGTACTTC. Translating it yields CASSLAKREETQYF.

On this clonotype: Mismatch with germline at one junction end may stem from a read error. The rearrangement joins TRBV27 to TRBJ1-6; D is undetermined. The CDR3 runs 15 residues. The germline V gene has CDR1 MNHEY and CDR2 SMNVEV (reference sequence). This chain's CDR3 is CASTPGSDYISPLHF. The CDR3 nucleotides are TGTGCCAGCACCCCTGGCAGTGACTATATTTCACCCCTCCACTTT.

The J gene is TRBJ2-7, the V gene TRBV20-1; 10 bases line up with TRBD2. Germline assignment: CDR1 DFQATT and CDR2 SNEGSKA (reference sequence). Trimming removed 1 base from V and 2 bases from J; junction bases left unmatched: 23. The CDR3 runs 21 residues. CDR3 protein: CSARVGGSASGSVFKPYEQYF. In DNA form, the CDR3 reads TGCAGTGCTAGAGTTGGAGGATCGGCTAGCGGGAGCGTGTTTAAGCCCTACGAGCAGTACTTC.